Listed below are T cell receptor beta chains from one sample, sequenced in a study of OX40 agonist ivuxolimab in advanced cancers. Generated by immunoSEQ multiplex PCR, the TCRdb table keeps only in-frame clones and is missing some. The sample holds some 65,000 clones, around 86% seen once. The input for sequencing was CD4+ or CD8+ T cells sorted from blood, taken in a trial of the OX40 agonist ivuxolimab. The receptors come from an adult with an advanced solid tumor such as melanoma, head and neck, liver or kidney cancer. CDR3s include the opening cysteine and the closing phenylalanine or tryptophan. The D gene is left open where the match is weak. Expanded clones are given a class, and other clones once, few, many or no size at all.

d_call: TRBD1
clone_size: .
v_call: TRBV7-2
cdr3_aa: CASSLGSGQGGGYTF

d_call: .
clone_size: .
v_call: TRBV7-2
cdr3_aa: CASSLSNSYNEKLFF

d_call: TRBD1
clone_size: .
v_call: TRBV4-2
cdr3_aa: CASSPNLNPGTGDYEQYF

d_call: TRBD1
clone_size: .
v_call: TRBV2
cdr3_aa: CASSGGDSSYNSPLHF

d_call: .
clone_size: .
v_call: TRBV11-1
cdr3_aa: CASSPPGRYEQYF

d_call: .
clone_size: few
v_call: TRBV14
cdr3_aa: CASSQGMSYGYTF

d_call: .
clone_size: .
v_call: TRBV10-3
cdr3_aa: CAISSWNQETQYF

d_call: .
clone_size: .
v_call: TRBV2
cdr3_aa: CASILDRFNEQFF

d_call: TRBD2
clone_size: .
v_call: TRBV5-4
cdr3_aa: CASSFWTSGGAVEQYF

d_call: TRBD1
clone_size: .
v_call: TRBV6-1
cdr3_aa: CASSSRDRGNEQYF

d_call: .
clone_size: .
v_call: TRBV19
cdr3_aa: CASSIDNRAETQYF

d_call: .
clone_size: once
v_call: TRBV5-1
cdr3_aa: CASSLGQTSSYEQYF

d_call: .
clone_size: .
v_call: TRBV7-9
cdr3_aa: CASSLELGGQPQHF

d_call: .
clone_size: .
v_call: TRBV7-2
cdr3_aa: CASSLGRQPQHF

d_call: .
clone_size: .
v_call: TRBV2
cdr3_aa: CASSEDRANEQFF

d_call: .
clone_size: .
v_call: TRBV6-1
cdr3_aa: CASSPDRRTEAFF

d_call: .
clone_size: .
v_call: TRBV27
cdr3_aa: CASSLGRSGQPQHF

d_call: .
clone_size: .
v_call: TRBV30
cdr3_aa: CAWSLDLGNTIYF

d_call: .
clone_size: .
v_call: TRBV14
cdr3_aa: CASSQGSSKGTTNEKLFF

d_call: .
clone_size: .
v_call: TRBV6-1
cdr3_aa: CASSVGTRDYGYTF

d_call: .
clone_size: .
v_call: TRBV30
cdr3_aa: CAWMSYGYTF

d_call: TRBD1
clone_size: .
v_call: TRBV10-1
cdr3_aa: CASSEDRVRTEAFF

d_call: .
clone_size: .
v_call: TRBV5-1
cdr3_aa: CASTRGSYGETQYF

d_call: TRBD1
clone_size: .
v_call: TRBV4-2
cdr3_aa: CASSRTGLGDNEKLFF

d_call: .
clone_size: .
v_call: TRBV7-9
cdr3_aa: CASSPDYTDTQYF

d_call: .
clone_size: .
v_call: TRBV7-9
cdr3_aa: CASSLRSAGTEAFF

d_call: .
clone_size: .
v_call: TRBV5-1
cdr3_aa: CASTLRGIKVDTQYF

d_call: .
clone_size: .
v_call: TRBV7-3
cdr3_aa: CASSLYPGSSYNEQFF

d_call: TRBD2
clone_size: .
v_call: TRBV10-2
cdr3_aa: CASSGSKLAGPVETQYF

d_call: .
clone_size: .
v_call: TRBV7-9
cdr3_aa: CASSSPDGLEFF

d_call: .
clone_size: .
v_call: TRBV27
cdr3_aa: CASSLNRETPLHF

d_call: .
clone_size: once
v_call: TRBV7-2
cdr3_aa: CASSLPQQPQHF

d_call: .
clone_size: once
v_call: TRBV29-1
cdr3_aa: CSVGARGTGELFF

d_call: TRBD2
clone_size: .
v_call: TRBV5-8
cdr3_aa: CASSLAGVSSWDEQFF

d_call: .
clone_size: .
v_call: TRBV27
cdr3_aa: CASSPAGLRETQYF

d_call: .
clone_size: .
v_call: TRBV7-9
cdr3_aa: CASSFGEGNQPQHF

d_call: .
clone_size: once
v_call: TRBV6-1
cdr3_aa: CASSDSGGSNQPQHF

d_call: TRBD1
clone_size: .
v_call: TRBV4-2
cdr3_aa: CASSQDGVPGQGAGQPQHF

d_call: .
clone_size: .
v_call: TRBV6-6
cdr3_aa: CASSVREGSEKLFF

d_call: .
clone_size: .
v_call: TRBV6-1
cdr3_aa: CASSTVHALYEQYF

d_call: TRBD1
clone_size: once
v_call: TRBV2
cdr3_aa: CASSVSGQPNEKLFF

d_call: .
clone_size: .
v_call: TRBV7-9
cdr3_aa: CASSFSGSYEQYF

d_call: TRBD2
clone_size: .
v_call: TRBV5-4
cdr3_aa: CASSPSGGVQETQYF

d_call: .
clone_size: .
v_call: TRBV16
cdr3_aa: CASSQSRQTNQPQHF

d_call: TRBD2
clone_size: .
v_call: TRBV11-3
cdr3_aa: CASSFGRVRKNTGELFF

d_call: TRBD2
clone_size: .
v_call: TRBV6-1
cdr3_aa: CASSEANRAGGLQYF

d_call: TRBD1
clone_size: .
v_call: TRBV7-9
cdr3_aa: CASSVTGETEAFF

d_call: TRBD1
clone_size: .
v_call: TRBV29-1
cdr3_aa: CSVWTGADTGELFF

d_call: TRBD1
clone_size: .
v_call: TRBV2
cdr3_aa: CASSPDRATEAFF

d_call: .
clone_size: once
v_call: TRBV7-3
cdr3_aa: CASSLNLGGHSGRYSNQPQHF

d_call: .
clone_size: .
v_call: TRBV5-1
cdr3_aa: CASKASATDTQYF

d_call: .
clone_size: few
v_call: TRBV5-4
cdr3_aa: CASSRGSRGSYEQYF

d_call: TRBD1
clone_size: few
v_call: TRBV19
cdr3_aa: CASSSRNQGAGFYGYTF

d_call: TRBD2
clone_size: .
v_call: TRBV19
cdr3_aa: CASSIFPRTRSARGEQFF

d_call: .
clone_size: .
v_call: TRBV4-2
cdr3_aa: CASSLWGVSGANVLTF

d_call: .
clone_size: .
v_call: TRBV6-1
cdr3_aa: CASGAVSPYEQYF

d_call: .
clone_size: .
v_call: TRBV5-8
cdr3_aa: CASSLEGGSWTEAFF

d_call: .
clone_size: .
v_call: TRBV6-6
cdr3_aa: CASSYIEGNGYTF

d_call: TRBD2
clone_size: once
v_call: TRBV6-4
cdr3_aa: CASSIVAGSAGEQFF